This TCR beta chain was captured by sequencing in a study of CD4 T cells in relation to SARS-CoV-2 and coronaviruses. In the study overall: ViraFEST: roughly ten-day antigen culture of PBMCs, then TCR beta CDR3 sequencing.

Study findings and constraints: The cross-reactivity analysis covered only spike protein, not other viral proteins.

Sequencing was performed with immunoSEQ multiplex PCR; in TCRdb, only in-frame clones are kept and a portion is missing. This table has under 25,000 clones, around 76% appearing once. The CDR3 has 15 residues. Per germline, CDR1 LGHDT and CDR2 YNNKEL (reference sequence). V was clipped by 4 bases and J by 7 bases; unmatched bases: 12. This clone was detected once. Its specificity is not known. Unexposed donor CD4+ T cells date from about 2011-2018, before the COVID-19 pandemic. After approximately ten days of culture, CD4+ T cells were isolated. Testing used SARS-CoV-2 S/N and four cold-coronavirus spikes on unexposed-donor CD4+ T cells, cells permitting.

J is TRBJ2-7 and V is TRBV3-1 (or the pseudogene TRBV3-2); 8 nucleotides agree with TRBD2. This sequence originates from a human donor in good health. Sequencing input: CD4+ T cells from PBMCs, cultured in vitro. This chain's CDR3 is CASSPPTSANVEQYF. The DNA of the CDR3 is TGTGCCAGCAGCCCGCCGACTAGCGCGAACGTGGAGCAGTACTTC.